This TCR beta chain was observed in a study of blood T cell repertoires in COVID-19 (dated by TCRdb to 2018 to 2021). Regarding the research as a whole: The collaborator samples originated in the United States, Italy and Spain and spanned the acute and convalescent phases of COVID-19. Where available, HLA class I and class II types were taken from metadata supplied by the sample provider and were not determined by assay-based typing. The prospective study material was composed of cDNA or gDNA derived from T cells, B-cell-depleted T cells, or PBMCs. The repertoires were released in a freely available public database intended as a resource for research on the immune response to SARS-CoV-2. Subjects who had been exposed to COVID-19, were actively infected with it, or had recovered from it provided the deeply sampled blood TCRbeta repertoires that made up the dataset. Samples were obtained from the ongoing ImmuneRACE study (first 160 participants) and from 1,254 subjects provided by 6 global collaborators. Sample metadata almost always included a de-identified subject ID, COVID-19 status, age in years and sex.

One collaborating source in Seattle enrolled patients during active infection and followed them longitudinally through the course of disease. Collaborating institutions collected whole blood in K2EDTA tubes following their own protocols. For TCRbeta analysis, collaborators shipped samples as frozen whole blood, isolated PBMCs, or DNA extracted from either of those sample types. The CDR3, from cysteine to phenylalanine, totals 16 residues. The only DNA kept is the CDR3, 48 bases in frame from the first base. CDR1 and CDR2 (LGHNA, YNFKEQ) derive from the germline V gene. V was cut back by 0 bases and J by 2 bases, leaving a gap of 10 bases between them. Overall study outcomes, separate from this receptor: How much clinical and demographic metadata was included differed by source and by participant, and the metadata was provided uncurated.

Regarding this clone: Its antigen has not been determined. Qualities for individual bases were not recorded, and no much larger clone is one base off.

TCRbeta CDR3 regions were amplified from genomic DNA using the immunoSEQ Assay, a bias-controlled multiplex PCR. Under the source paper's analysis protocol: The number of nucleated cells in each sample was estimated from the amplification of reference gene primers within the assay. To quantify the absolute abundance of each unique TCRbeta CDR3 rearrangement, sequence reads were collapsed and filtered. Productive Simpson clonality was computed per sample as the square root of Simpson's diversity index over productive rearrangements. TCRdb holds this immuneACCESS table with in-frame rearrangements only. Some clones are missing; in checked studies, unresolved V genes explain under half, and the rest has no known cause. For V, J and clone size, that table is used; D and trimming come from the DNA. The sample has around 60,000 clones on record, about three quarters of them singletons. The ten largest clonotypes hold approximately 20% of the sample.

The sequenced sample consisted of peripheral blood. The sequence was collected from a man between 25 and 39 years old with COVID-19, enrolled during active disease. The chain was built from TRBV4-2 and TRBJ2-2; a weak D assignment points to TRBD1 (6 bases agree). The CDR3 protein is CASSQDGTPNTGELFF. The nucleotides are TGTGCCAGCAGCCAAGATGGGACACCAAACACCGGGGAGCTGTTTTTT.